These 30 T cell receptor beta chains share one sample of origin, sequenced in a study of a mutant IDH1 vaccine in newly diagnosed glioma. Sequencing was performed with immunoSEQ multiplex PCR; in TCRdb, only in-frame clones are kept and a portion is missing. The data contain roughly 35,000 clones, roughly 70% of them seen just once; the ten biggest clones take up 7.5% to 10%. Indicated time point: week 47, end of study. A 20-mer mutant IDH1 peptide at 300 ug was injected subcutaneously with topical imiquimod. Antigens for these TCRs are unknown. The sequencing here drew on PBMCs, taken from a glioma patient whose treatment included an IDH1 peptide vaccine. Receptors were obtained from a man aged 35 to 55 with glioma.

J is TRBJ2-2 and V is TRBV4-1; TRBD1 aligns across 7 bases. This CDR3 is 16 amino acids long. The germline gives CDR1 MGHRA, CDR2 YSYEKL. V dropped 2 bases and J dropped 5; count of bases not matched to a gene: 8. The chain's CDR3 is CASSQPVRTGTGELFF. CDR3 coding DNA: TGCGCCAGCAGCCAACCCGTAAGGACAGGAACCGGGGAGCTGTTTTTT.

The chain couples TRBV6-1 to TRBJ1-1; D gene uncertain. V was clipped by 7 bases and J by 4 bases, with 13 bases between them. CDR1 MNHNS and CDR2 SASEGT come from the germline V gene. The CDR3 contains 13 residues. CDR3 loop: CASNPRWATEAFF. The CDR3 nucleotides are TGTGCCAGCAATCCCCGGTGGGCCACTGAAGCTTTCTTT.

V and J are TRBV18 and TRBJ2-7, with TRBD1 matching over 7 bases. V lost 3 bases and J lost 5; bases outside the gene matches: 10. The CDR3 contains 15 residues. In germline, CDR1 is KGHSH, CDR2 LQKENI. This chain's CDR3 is CASSPRRQGADEQYF. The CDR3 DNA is TGTGCCAGCTCACCCCGGAGACAGGGAGCAGACGAGCAGTACTTC.

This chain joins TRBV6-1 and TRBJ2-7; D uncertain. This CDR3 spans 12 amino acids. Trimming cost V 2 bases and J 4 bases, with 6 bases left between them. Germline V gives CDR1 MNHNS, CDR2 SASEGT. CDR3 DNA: TGTGCCAGCAGTGAAACGGCGTACGAGCAGTACTTC. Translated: CASSETAYEQYF.

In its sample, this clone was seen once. CDR3: CASSPLIAGRNIQYF. CDR3 DNA: TGTGCCAGCAGCCCCCTCATAGCGGGAAGGAACATTCAGTACTTC. This chain uses TRBV7-9 with TRBJ2-4; 8 bases match TRBD2. Germline CDR1 SEHNR, CDR2 FQNEAQ (reference sequence). The CDR3 is made up of 15 amino acids. J gave up 7 bases and V 5 bases, and 10 bases lay outside the gene matches.

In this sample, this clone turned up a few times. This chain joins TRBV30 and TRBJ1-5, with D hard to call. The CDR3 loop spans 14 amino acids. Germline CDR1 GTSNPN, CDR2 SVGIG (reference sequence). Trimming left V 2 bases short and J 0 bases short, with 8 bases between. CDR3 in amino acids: CAWSPDYSNQPQHF. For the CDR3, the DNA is TGTGCCTGGAGTCCAGATTATAGCAATCAGCCCCAGCATTTT.

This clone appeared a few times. CDR3 residues: CASSQVGTSGRLRTGELFF. Here the CDR3 DNA reads TGCGCCAGCAGCCAAGTTGGGACTAGCGGGAGATTGAGAACCGGGGAGCTGTTTTTT. This chain joins TRBV4-1 and TRBJ2-2; 14 nucleotides agree with TRBD2. The CDR3 is 19 residues long. Germline-derived CDR1 and CDR2 are MGHRA and YSYEKL. Trimming took 1 base from V and 5 from J; bases not matched to a gene: 9.

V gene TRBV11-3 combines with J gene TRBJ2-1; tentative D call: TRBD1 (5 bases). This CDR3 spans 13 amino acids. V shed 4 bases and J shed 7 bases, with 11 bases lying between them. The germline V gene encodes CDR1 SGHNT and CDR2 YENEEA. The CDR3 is CASSSRRANEQFF. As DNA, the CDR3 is TGTGCCAGCAGCTCCCGCAGGGCGAATGAGCAGTTCTTC.

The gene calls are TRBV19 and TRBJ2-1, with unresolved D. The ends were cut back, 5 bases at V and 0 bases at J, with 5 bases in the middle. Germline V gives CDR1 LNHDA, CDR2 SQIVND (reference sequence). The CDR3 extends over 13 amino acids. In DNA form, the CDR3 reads TGTGCCAGTAGTCCCTTCTCCTACAATGAGCAGTTCTTC. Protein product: CASSPFSYNEQFF.

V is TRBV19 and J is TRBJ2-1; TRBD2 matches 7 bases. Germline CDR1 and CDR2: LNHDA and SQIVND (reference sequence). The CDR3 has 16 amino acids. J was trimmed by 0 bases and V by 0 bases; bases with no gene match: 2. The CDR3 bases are TGTGCCAGTAGTATAGATAGCGGGTTCTCCTACAATGAGCAGTTCTTC. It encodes CASSIDSGFSYNEQFF.

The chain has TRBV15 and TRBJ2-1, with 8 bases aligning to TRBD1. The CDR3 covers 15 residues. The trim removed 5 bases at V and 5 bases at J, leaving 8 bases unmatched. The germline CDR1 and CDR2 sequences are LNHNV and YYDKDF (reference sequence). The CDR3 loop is CATSGQGRGDNEQFF. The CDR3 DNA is TGTGCCACCAGCGGACAGGGAAGGGGCGACAATGAGCAGTTCTTC.

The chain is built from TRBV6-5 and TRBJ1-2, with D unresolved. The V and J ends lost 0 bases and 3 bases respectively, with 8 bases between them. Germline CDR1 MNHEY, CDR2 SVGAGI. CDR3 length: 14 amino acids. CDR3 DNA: TGTGCCAGCAGTTACTCGTCCGGGTACTATGGCTACACCTTC. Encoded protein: CASSYSSGYYGYTF.

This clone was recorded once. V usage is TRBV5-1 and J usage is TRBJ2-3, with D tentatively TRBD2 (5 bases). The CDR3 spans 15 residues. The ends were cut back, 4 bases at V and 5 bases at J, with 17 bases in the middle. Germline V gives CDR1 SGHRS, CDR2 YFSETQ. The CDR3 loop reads CASSHDRRAGDTQYF. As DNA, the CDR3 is TGCGCCAGCAGCCACGACCGGCGCGCGGGAGATACGCAGTATTTT.

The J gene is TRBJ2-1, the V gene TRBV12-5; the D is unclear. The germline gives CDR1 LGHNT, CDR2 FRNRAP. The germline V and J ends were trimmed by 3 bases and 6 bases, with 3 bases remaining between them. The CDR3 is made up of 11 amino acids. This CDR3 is CASGLTNEQFF. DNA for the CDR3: TGTGCTAGTGGTTTAACCAATGAGCAGTTCTTC.

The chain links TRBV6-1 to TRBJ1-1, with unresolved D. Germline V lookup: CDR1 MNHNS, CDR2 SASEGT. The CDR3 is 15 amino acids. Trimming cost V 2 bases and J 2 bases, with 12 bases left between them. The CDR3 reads CASSEPGSINTEAFF. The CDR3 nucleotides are TGTGCCAGCAGTGAACCCGGGTCGATAAACACTGAAGCTTTCTTT.

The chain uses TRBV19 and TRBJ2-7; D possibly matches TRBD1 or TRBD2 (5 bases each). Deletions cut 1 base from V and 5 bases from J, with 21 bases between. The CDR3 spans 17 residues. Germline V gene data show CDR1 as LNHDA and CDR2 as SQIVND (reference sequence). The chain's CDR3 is CASSIVPSGPHPDEQYF. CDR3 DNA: TGTGCCAGTAGTATAGTTCCGTCGGGGCCCCACCCTGACGAGCAGTACTTC.

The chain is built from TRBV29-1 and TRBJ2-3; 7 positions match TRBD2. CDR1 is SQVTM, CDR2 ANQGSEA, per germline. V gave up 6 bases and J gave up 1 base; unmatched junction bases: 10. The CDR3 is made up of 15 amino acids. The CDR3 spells CSVGAGLLGTDTQYF. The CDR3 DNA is TGCAGCGTCGGAGCGGGGCTCTTGGGCACAGATACGCAGTATTTT.

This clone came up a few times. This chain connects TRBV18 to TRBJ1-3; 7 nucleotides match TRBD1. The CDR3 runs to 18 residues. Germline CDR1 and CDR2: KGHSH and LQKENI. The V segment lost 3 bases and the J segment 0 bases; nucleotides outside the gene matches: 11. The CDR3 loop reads CASSPNAQGPISGNTIYF. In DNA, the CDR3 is TGTGCCAGCTCACCTAACGCACAGGGGCCGATCTCTGGAAACACCATATATTTT.

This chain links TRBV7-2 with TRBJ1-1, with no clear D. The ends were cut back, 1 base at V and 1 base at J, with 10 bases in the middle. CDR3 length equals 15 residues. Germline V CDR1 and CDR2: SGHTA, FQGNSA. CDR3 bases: TGTGCCAGCAGCTTAGGAATGATAGGGAACACTGAAGCTTTCTTT. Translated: CASSLGMIGNTEAFF.

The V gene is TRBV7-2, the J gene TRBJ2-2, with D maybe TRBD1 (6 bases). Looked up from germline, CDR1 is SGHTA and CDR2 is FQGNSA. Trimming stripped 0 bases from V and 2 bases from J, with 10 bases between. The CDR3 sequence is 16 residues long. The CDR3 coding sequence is TGTGCCAGCAGCTTAGCCAGGGGACCCAACACCGGGGAGCTGTTTTTT. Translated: CASSLARGPNTGELFF.

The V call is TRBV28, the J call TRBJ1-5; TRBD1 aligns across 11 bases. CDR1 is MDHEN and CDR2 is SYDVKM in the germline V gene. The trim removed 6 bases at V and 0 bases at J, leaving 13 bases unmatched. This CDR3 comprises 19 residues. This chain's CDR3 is CASRPPGQGDSYSNQPQHF. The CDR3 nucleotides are TGTGCCAGCAGACCGCCGGGACAGGGGGATTCCTATAGCAATCAGCCCCAGCATTTT.

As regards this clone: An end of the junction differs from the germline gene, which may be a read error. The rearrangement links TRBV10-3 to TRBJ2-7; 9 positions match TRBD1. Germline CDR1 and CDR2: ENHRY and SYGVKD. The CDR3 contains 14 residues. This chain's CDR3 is CASSPDRGSYEQYF. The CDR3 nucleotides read TGTGCCAGCAGTCCAGACAGGGGGTCCTACGAGCAGTACTTC.

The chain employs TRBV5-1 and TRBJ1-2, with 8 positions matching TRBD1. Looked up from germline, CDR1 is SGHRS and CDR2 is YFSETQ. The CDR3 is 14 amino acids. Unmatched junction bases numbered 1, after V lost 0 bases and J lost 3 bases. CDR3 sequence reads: CASSLAGGDYGYTF. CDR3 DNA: TGCGCCAGCAGCTTGGCAGGGGGCGACTATGGCTACACCTTC.

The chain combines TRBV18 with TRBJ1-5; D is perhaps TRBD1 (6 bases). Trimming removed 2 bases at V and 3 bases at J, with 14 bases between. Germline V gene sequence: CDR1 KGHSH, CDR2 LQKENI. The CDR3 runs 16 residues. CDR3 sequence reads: CASSPTTGGANQPQHF. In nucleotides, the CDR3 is TGTGCCAGCTCACCAACGACGGGGGGCGCCAATCAGCCCCAGCATTTT.

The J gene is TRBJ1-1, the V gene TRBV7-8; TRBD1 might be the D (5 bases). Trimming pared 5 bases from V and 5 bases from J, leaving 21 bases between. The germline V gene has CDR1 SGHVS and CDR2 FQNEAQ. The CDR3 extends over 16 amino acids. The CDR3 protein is CASSPTEGRVWTEAFF. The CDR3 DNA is TGTGCCAGCAGCCCCACAGAGGGCAGGGTATGGACTGAAGCTTTCTTT.

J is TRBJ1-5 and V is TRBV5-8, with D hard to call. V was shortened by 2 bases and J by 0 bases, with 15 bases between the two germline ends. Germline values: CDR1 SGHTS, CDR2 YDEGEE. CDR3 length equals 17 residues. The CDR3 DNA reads TGTGCCAGCAGCTTAGCCAGAAATAGCAATAGCAATCAGCCCCAGCATTTT. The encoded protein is CASSLARNSNSNQPQHF.

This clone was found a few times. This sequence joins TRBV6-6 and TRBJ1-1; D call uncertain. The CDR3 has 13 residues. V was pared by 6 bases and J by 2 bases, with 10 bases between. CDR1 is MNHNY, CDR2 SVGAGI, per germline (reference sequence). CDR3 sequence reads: CASRLDTNTEAFF. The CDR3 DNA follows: TGTGCCAGCAGGTTGGATACAAACACTGAAGCTTTCTTT.

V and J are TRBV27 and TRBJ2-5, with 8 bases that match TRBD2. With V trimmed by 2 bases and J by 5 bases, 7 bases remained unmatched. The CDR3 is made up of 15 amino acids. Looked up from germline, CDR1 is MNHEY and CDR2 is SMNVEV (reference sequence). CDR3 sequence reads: CASSLASGRYETQYF. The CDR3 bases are TGTGCCAGCAGTTTAGCCAGCGGGAGATATGAGACCCAGTACTTC.

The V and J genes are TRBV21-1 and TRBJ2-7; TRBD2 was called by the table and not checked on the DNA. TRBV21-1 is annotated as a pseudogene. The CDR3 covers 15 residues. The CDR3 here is CASSNFGGISYEQYF. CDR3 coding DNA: TGTGCCAGCAGCAACTTTGGCGGGATCTCCTACGAGCAGTACTTC.

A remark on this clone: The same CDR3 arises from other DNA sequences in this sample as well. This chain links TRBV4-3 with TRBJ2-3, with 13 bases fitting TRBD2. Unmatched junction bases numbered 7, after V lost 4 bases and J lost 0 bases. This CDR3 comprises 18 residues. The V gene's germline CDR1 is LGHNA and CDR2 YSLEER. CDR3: CASSPGLAGASSTDTQYF. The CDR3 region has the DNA TGCGCCAGCAGCCCCGGACTAGCGGGGGCGAGTAGCACAGATACGCAGTATTTT.